This is a list of T cell receptor beta chains from one sample in a study of Tregs in tolerant kidney transplant recipients. These receptors have no identified antigens. The method was immunoSEQ multiplex PCR; TCRdb's version includes in-frame clones alone and lacks a portion of them. The table shows fewer than 20,000 clones, with about half occurring only once. The sequences come from CD4+ T cells from blood cultured with allogeneic cells, collected before the transplant. These receptors came from a human patient who received a combined kidney and bone marrow transplant. The CDR3 runs from the conserved cysteine through the conserved F or W. The D gene is left open where the match is weak. The size of a clone is reported for some rows only, either as once, few or many, or as a class for expanded clones.

D gene | J gene | V gene | clone size | CDR3 protein | CDR3 DNA
. | TRBJ1-1 | TRBV11-2 | few | CASSFSAAMNTEAFF | TGTGCCAGCAGCTTTAGTGCAGCGATGAACACTGAAGCTTTCTTT
. | TRBJ1-4 | TRBV7-9 | . | CASSLAGSNEKLFF | TGTGCCAGCAGCTTAGCGGGGAGTAATGAAAAACTGTTTTTT
TRBD1 | TRBJ1-5 | TRBV4-2 | . | CASSLPTGGNQPQHF | TGTGCCAGCAGCCTGCCCACAGGGGGCAACCAGCCCCAGCATTTT
TRBD2 | TRBJ2-1 | TRBV5-5 | . | CASSPPGTSGYNEQFF | TGTGCCAGCAGCCCCCCCGGGACTAGCGGATACAATGAGCAGTTCTTC
. | TRBJ2-6 | TRBV19 | once | CASSTRRDNSGANVLTF | TGTGCCAGTAGTACCAGGAGGGATAACTCTGGGGCCAACGTCCTGACTTTC
TRBD2 | TRBJ2-5 | TRBV29-1 | . | CSVNPTSGVQETQYF | TGCAGCGTTAATCCGACTAGCGGGGTACAAGAGACCCAGTACTTC
TRBD2 | TRBJ2-1 | TRBV29-1 | . | CSVEDLAGRELDEQFF | TGCAGCGTTGAAGATCTGGCGGGGCGGGAGCTAGATGAGCAGTTCTTC
TRBD1 | TRBJ2-1 | TRBV29-1 | . | CSVLGGAGFNEQFF | TGCAGCGTTCTAGGGGGCGCGGGTTTTAATGAGCAGTTCTTC
TRBD1 | TRBJ1-5 | TRBV28 | . | CASSSGTGVGYGNQPQHF | TGTGCCAGCAGTTCCGGGACAGGGGTAGGTTATGGCAATCAGCCCCAGCATTTT
. | TRBJ1-2 | TRBV7-2 | . | CASSLMPQASTEGYTF | TGTGCCAGCAGCTTAATGCCACAAGCGTCGACAGAAGGCTACACCTTC
. | TRBJ1-3 | TRBV10-3 | few | CAISERGSGNTIYF | TGTGCCATCAGTGAAAGGGGGTCTGGAAACACCATATATTTT
. | TRBJ2-5 | TRBV7-2 | few | CASSPYSGTQYF | TGTGCCAGCAGCCCTTATAGCGGGACCCAGTACTTC
. | TRBJ2-5 | TRBV7-6 | . | CASSLARRETQYF | TGTGCCAGCAGCTTAGCGCGGCGGGAGACCCAGTACTTC
TRBD2 | TRBJ2-7 | TRBV27 | . | CASSLLLAGGPYEQYF | TGTGCCAGCAGTTTACTGCTAGCGGGGGGGCCCTACGAGCAGTACTTC
. | TRBJ1-2 | TRBV4-3 | . | CASSQELHWNYGYTF | TGCGCCAGCAGCCAAGAACTTCACTGGAACTATGGCTACACCTTC
TRBD2 | TRBJ2-1 | TRBV2 | . | CASQLAGGGEQFF | TGTGCCAGCCAGCTAGCGGGAGGAGGGGAGCAGTTCTTC
TRBD1 | TRBJ1-1 | TRBV19 | . | CASSVSQGRPEAFF | TGTGCCAGTAGTGTATCACAGGGGAGGCCTGAAGCTTTCTTT
TRBD2 | TRBJ2-7 | TRBV27 | few | CASRRTSGVYEQYF | TGTGCCAGCAGGAGGACTAGCGGAGTATACGAGCAGTACTTC
. | TRBJ1-6 | TRBV6-5 | once | CASKGRANSPLHF | TGTGCCAGCAAAGGTCGAGCGAATTCACCCCTCCACTTT
. | TRBJ1-2 | TRBV4-1 | few | CASSLRTRYYGYTF | TGCGCCAGCAGCCTACGGACAAGATACTATGGCTACACCTTC
. | TRBJ2-3 | TRBV6-1 | medium-sized | CASSDLREADTQYF | TGTGCCAGCAGTGATCTCAGGGAAGCAGATACGCAGTATTTT
TRBD2 | TRBJ2-5 | TRBV9 | . | CASSPRLAGGQETQYF | TGTGCCAGCAGCCCCCGACTAGCGGGGGGGCAAGAGACCCAGTACTTC
. | TRBJ1-4 | TRBV6-5 | few | CASRPGVSEKLFF | TGTGCCAGCAGGCCAGGGGTCAGCGAAAAACTGTTTTTT
TRBD1 | TRBJ2-1 | TRBV6-1 | few | CASSPGQTYNEQFF | TGTGCCAGCAGTCCGGGACAGACTTACAATGAGCAGTTCTTC
TRBD2 | TRBJ2-7 | TRBV5-1 | . | CASSWVAGYEQYF | TGCGCCAGCAGCTGGGTAGCGGGGTACGAGCAGTACTTC
TRBD1 | TRBJ2-7 | TRBV2 | . | CASSNRGRPPYEQYF | TGTGCCAGCAGCAACAGGGGGCGACCACCCTACGAGCAGTACTTC
. | TRBJ2-2 | TRBV13 | . | CASSPPDFTGELFF | TGTGCCAGCAGCCCCCCGGACTTCACCGGGGAGCTGTTTTTT
. | TRBJ1-1 | TRBV5-1 | once | CASNGQMNTEAFF | TGCGCCAGCAATGGACAGATGAACACTGAAGCTTTCTTT
TRBD2 | TRBJ2-3 | TRBV7-3 | . | CASSLTRTSGRGDTQYF | TGTGCCAGCAGCTTAACACGGACTAGCGGGAGAGGGGATACGCAGTATTTT
TRBD1 | TRBJ2-6 | TRBV7-2 | . | CASSLVYQGAANVLTF | TGTGCCAGCAGCTTAGTTTACCAGGGGGCGGCCAACGTCCTGACTTTC
TRBD2 | TRBJ2-5 | TRBV9 | few | CASSAGLAGGGETQYF | TGTGCCAGCAGCGCGGGACTAGCGGGAGGAGGAGAGACCCAGTACTTC
. | TRBJ1-4 | TRBV2 | few | CASRSGERREKLFF | TGTGCCAGCAGATCGGGGGAAAGGAGGGAAAAACTGTTTTTT
TRBD2 | TRBJ2-1 | TRBV7-2 | few | CASRKTSGYNEQFF | TGTGCCAGCAGAAAGACTAGCGGCTACAATGAGCAGTTCTTC
TRBD2 | TRBJ2-7 | TRBV6-6 | . | CASSYLAGGSYEQYF | TGTGCCAGCAGTTACTTAGCGGGAGGCTCCTACGAGCAGTACTTC
. | TRBJ1-5 | TRBV19 | . | CASSLESGFVQPQHF | TGTGCCAGTAGCCTAGAATCAGGGTTTGTGCAGCCCCAGCATTTT
TRBD2 | TRBJ2-3 | TRBV5-1 | . | CASSLRIAGGITDTQYF | TGCGCCAGCAGCTTGCGGATAGCGGGAGGTATCACAGATACGCAGTATTTT
TRBD2 | TRBJ2-1 | TRBV5-5 | . | CASSLSLAGNYNEQFF | TGTGCCAGCAGCTTATCACTAGCGGGGAACTACAATGAGCAGTTCTTC
. | TRBJ2-1 | TRBV18 | . | CASSPDMRQGGNEQFF | TGTGCCAGCTCACCCGACATGAGGCAGGGAGGCAATGAGCAGTTCTTC
. | TRBJ2-1 | TRBV7-8 | few | CASSDARVLYNEQFF | TGTGCCAGCAGCGATGCAAGAGTCCTGTACAATGAGCAGTTCTTC
TRBD2 | TRBJ2-1 | TRBV5-1 | few | CASSAAGDSYNEQFF | TGCGCCAGCAGCGCCGCGGGAGATTCCTACAATGAGCAGTTCTTC
. | TRBJ2-7 | TRBV10-3 | medium-sized | CAISDWSHLGYEQYF | TGTGCCATCAGTGACTGGAGCCACCTAGGCTACGAGCAGTACTTC
. | TRBJ1-5 | TRBV18 | few | CASSSGNNQPQHF | TGTGCCAGCTCATCAGGAAACAATCAGCCCCAGCATTTT
TRBD2 | TRBJ2-5 | TRBV11-2 | . | CASSLSTSAQETQYF | TGTGCCAGCAGCTTATCGACTAGCGCCCAAGAGACCCAGTACTTC
. | TRBJ1-2 | TRBV2 | medium-sized | CASSEGARNFYGYTF | TGTGCCAGCAGTGAGGGGGCCAGGAACTTCTATGGCTACACCTTC
TRBD1 | TRBJ2-1 | TRBV7-3 | medium-sized | CASSPQGSNFEQFF | TGTGCCAGCAGCCCACAGGGGTCGAATTTCGAGCAGTTCTTC
. | TRBJ2-3 | TRBV6-6 | few | CASSPTVSTDTQYF | TGTGCCAGCAGTCCGACAGTTAGCACAGATACGCAGTATTTT